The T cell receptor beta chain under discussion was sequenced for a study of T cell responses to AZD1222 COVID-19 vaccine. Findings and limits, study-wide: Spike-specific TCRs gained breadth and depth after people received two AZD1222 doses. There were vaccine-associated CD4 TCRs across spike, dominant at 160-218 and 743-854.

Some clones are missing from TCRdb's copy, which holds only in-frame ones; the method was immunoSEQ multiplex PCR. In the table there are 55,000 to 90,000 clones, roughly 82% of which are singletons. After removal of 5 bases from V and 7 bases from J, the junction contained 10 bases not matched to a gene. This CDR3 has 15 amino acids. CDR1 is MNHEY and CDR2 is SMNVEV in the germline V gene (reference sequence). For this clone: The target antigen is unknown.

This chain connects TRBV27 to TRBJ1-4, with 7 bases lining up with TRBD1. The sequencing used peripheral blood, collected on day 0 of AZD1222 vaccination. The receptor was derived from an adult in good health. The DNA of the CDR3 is TGTGCCAGCAGTCCCAGCCAGGGGGAGTTTGAAAAACTGTTTTTT. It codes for CASSPSQGEFEKLFF.